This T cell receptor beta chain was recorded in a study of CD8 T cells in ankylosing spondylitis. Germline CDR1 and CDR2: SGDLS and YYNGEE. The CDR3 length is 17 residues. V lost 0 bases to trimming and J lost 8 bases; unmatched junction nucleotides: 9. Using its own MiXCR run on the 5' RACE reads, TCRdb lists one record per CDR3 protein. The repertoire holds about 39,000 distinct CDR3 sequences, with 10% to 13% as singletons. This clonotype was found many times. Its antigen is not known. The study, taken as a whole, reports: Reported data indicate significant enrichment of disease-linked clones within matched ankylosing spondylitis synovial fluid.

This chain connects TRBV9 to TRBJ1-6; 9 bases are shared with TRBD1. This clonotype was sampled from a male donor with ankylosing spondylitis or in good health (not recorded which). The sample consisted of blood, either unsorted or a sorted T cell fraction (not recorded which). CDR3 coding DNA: TGTGCCAGCAGCGTAGGAGGTACAGGGGGCACGGATTCACCCCTCCACTTT. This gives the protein CASSVGGTGGTDSPLHF.